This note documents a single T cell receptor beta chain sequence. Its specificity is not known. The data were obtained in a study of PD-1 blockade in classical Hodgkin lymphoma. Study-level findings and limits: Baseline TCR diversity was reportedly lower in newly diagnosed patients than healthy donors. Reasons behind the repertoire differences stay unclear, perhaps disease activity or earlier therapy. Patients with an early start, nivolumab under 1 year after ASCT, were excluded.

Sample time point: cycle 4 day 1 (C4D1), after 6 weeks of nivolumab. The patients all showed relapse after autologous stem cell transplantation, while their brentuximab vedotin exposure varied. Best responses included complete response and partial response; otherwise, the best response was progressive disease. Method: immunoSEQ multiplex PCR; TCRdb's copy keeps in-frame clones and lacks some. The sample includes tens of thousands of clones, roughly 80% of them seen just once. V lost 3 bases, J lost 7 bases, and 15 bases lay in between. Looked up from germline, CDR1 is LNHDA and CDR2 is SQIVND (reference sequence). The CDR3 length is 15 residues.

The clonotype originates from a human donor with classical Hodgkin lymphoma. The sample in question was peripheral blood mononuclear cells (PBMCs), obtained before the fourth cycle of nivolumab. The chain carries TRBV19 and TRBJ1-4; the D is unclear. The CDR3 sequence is CASSMTEAFFEKLFF. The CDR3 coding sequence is TGTGCCAGTAGTATGACCGAGGCTTTCTTTGAAAAACTGTTTTTT. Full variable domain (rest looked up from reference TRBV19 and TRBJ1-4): DGGITQSPKYLFRKEGQNVTLSCEQNLNHDAMYWYRQDPGQGLRLIYYSQIVNDFQKGDIAEGYSVSREKKESFPLTVTSAQKNPTAFYLCASSMTEAFFEKLFFGSGTQLSVL.